This paragraph covers one T cell receptor beta chain sequence. Its cognate antigen is unknown. The CDR3 has 15 residues. Germline CDR1 reads SGDLS; CDR2 reads YYNGEE. V lost 0 bases to trimming and J lost 11 bases; unmatched junction nucleotides: 8. The PCR contained 60 Vbeta and 13 Jbeta primers. Libraries were prepared by immunoSEQ multiplex PCR; TCRdb keeps only in-frame clonotypes and omits some of them. The sample lists some 65,000 clones, approximately 60% occurring once. The data belong to a study of cytomegalovirus exposure and HLA in healthy donors. Study-level results: Some TCR beta chains (around 160 of them) were listed as cytomegalovirus-associated. Within an earlier analysis, most TCR beta V segments proved productive either about 90% or about 30% of the time.

The chain recombines TRBV9 with TRBJ1-6, with 7 bases identical to TRBD1. The sample taken for sequencing was PBMCs. The TCR originated in a man in his thirties or forties in good health and CMV-seronegative. CDR3 sequence (DNA): TGTGCCAGCAGCGTAGATGGTAGGGGGCGTGCACCCCTCCACTTT. Protein product: CASSVDGRGRAPLHF.